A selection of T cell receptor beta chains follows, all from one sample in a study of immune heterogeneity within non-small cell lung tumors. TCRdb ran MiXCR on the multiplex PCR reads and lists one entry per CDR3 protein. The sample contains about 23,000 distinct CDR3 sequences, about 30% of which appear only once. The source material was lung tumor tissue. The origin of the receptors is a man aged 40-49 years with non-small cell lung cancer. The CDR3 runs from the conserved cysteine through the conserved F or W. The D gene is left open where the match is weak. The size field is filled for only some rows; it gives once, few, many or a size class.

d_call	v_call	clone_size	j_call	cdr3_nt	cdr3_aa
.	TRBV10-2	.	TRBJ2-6	TGCGCCAGCAGTGAGTCGAGAGGACGGGGGGCCAACGTCCTGACTTTC	CASSESRGRGANVLTF
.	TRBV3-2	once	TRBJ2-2	TGTGCCGGCAGCCACCAACTAGCGGGAGTTGCCGGGGAGCTGTTTTTT	CAGSHQLAGVAGELFF
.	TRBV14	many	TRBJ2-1	TGTGCCAGCAGAGCCCAGGCAGGTCGTTACAATGAGCAGTTCTTC	CASRAQAGRYNEQFF
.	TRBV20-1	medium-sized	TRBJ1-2	TGCAGTGCTAGGGTCCCCGGGACGTTCTCTGGCTACACCTTC	CSARVPGTFSGYTF
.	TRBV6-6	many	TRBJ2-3	TGTGCCAGCAGTTACTCGATGAGGAACACAGATACGCAGTATTTT	CASSYSMRNTDTQYF
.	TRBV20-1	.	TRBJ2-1	TGCAGTGCTAGAGTCCTTGACGGTGTCTACAAGCAGTTCTTC	CSARVLDGVYKQFF
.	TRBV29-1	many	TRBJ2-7	TGCAGCGTTGTCTGGCGGGCTAGGGCCTACGAGCAGTACTTC	CSVVWRARAYEQYF
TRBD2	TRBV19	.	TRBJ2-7	TGTGCCAGTAGTATAATTTTTGCGGGAGCGGGCGAGCAGTACTTC	CASSIIFAGAGEQYF
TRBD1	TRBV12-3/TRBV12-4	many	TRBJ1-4	TGTGCCAGCAGGGACAGGGGACAAGGGGAAAAACTGTTTTTT	CASRDRGQGEKLFF
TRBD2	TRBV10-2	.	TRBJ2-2	TGCACCAGCACAACGGGAGGACTAGCGGGAAGGTACACCGGGGAGCTGTTTTTT	CTSTTGGLAGRYTGELFF
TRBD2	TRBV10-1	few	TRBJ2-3	TGCGCCAGCATTGAGGGTAGCGGGAGGACAGATACGCAGTATTTT	CASIEGSGRTDTQYF